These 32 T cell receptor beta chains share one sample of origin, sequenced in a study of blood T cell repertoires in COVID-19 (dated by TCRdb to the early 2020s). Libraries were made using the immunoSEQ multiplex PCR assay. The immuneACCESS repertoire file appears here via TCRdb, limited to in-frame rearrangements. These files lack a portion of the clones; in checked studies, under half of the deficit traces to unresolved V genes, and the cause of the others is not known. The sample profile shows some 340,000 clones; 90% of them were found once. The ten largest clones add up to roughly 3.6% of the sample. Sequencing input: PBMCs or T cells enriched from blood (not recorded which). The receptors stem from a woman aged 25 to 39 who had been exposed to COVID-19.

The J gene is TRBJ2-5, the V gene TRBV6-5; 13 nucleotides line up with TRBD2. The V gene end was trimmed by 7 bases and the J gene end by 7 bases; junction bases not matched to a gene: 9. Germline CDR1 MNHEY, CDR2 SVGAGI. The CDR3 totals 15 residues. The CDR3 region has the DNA TGTGCCAGCAACTCCGGACTAGCGGGGGCCGGGACCCAGTACTTC. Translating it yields CASNSGLAGAGTQYF.

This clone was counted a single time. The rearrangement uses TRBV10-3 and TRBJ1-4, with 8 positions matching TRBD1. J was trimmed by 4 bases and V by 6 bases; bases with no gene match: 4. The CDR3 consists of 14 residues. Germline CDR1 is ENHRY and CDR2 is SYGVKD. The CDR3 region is CAIRKGQGNEKLFF. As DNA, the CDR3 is TGTGCCATCAGAAAAGGACAGGGTAATGAAAAACTGTTTTTT.

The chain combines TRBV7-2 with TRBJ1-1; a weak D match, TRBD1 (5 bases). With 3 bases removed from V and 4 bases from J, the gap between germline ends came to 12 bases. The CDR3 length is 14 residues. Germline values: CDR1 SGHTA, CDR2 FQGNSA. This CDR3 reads CASSLGGVITEAFF. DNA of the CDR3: TGTGCCAGCAGCTTGGGGGGGGTCATCACTGAAGCTTTCTTT.

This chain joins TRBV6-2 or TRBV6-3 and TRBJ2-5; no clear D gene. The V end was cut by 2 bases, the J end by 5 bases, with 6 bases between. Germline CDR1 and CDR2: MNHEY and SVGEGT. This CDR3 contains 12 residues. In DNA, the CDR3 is TGTGCCAGCAGTTACCAGTGGGAGACCCAGTACTTC. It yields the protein CASSYQWETQYF.

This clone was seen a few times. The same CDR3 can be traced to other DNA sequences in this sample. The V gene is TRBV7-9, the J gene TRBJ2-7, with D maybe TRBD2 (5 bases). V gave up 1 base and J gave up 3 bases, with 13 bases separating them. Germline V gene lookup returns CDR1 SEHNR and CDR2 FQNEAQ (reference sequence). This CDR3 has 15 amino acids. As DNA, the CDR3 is TGTGCCAGCAGCTTAGAAAGGACTGGGGACTACGAGCAGTACTTC. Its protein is CASSLERTGDYEQYF.

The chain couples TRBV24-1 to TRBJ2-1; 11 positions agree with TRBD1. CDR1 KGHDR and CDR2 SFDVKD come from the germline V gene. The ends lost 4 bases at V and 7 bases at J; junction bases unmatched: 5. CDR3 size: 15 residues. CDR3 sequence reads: CATSESGQGVNEQFF. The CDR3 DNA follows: TGTGCCACCAGTGAGTCGGGACAGGGGGTAAATGAGCAGTTCTTC.

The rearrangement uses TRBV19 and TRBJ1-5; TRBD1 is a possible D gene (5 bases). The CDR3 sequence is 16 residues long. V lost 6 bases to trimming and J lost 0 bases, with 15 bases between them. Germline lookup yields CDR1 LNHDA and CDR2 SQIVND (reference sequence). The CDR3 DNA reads TGTGCCAGTAGATACGCAGGGAGGAATAGCAATCAGCCCCAGCATTTT. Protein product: CASRYAGRNSNQPQHF.

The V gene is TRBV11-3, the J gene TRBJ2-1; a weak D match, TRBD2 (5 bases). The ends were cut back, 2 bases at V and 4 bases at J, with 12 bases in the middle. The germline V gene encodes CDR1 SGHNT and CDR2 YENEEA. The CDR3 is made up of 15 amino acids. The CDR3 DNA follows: TGTGCCAGCAGCTTAAGATCGGACTGGTACAATGAGCAGTTCTTC. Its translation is CASSLRSDWYNEQFF.

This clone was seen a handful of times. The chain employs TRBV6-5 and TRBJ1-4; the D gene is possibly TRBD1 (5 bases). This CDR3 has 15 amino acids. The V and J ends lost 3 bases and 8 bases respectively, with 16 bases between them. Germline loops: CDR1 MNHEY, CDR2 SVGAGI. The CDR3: CASSYGAAPVEKLFF. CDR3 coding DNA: TGTGCCAGCAGTTATGGGGCAGCCCCGGTGGAAAAACTGTTTTTT.

This CDR3 is CASSTDRDTEAYTF. DNA for the CDR3: TGTGCCAGTAGTACGGACCGGGACACGGAAGCCTACACCTTC. This chain uses TRBV19 with TRBJ1-2, with a possible D match to TRBD1 (6 bases). Germline V gives CDR1 LNHDA, CDR2 SQIVND (reference sequence). This CDR3 spans 14 amino acids. Between the trimmed V and J ends, which lost 4 bases and 10 bases, there was a span of 19 bases.

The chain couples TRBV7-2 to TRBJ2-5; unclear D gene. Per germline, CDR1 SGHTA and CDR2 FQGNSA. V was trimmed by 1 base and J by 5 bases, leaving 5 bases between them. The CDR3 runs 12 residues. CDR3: CASSLVSETQYF. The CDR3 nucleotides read TGTGCCAGCAGCTTAGTAAGCGAGACCCAGTACTTC.

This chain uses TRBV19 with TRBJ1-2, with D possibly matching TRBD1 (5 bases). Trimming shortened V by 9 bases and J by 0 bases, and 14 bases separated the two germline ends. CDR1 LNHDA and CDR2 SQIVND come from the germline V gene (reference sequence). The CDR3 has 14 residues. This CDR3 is CASIPARANYGYTF. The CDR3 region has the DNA TGTGCCAGCATCCCCGCCAGGGCTAACTATGGCTACACCTTC. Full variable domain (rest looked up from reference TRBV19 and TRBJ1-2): DGGITQSPKYLFRKEGQNVTLSCEQNLNHDAMYWYRQDPGQGLRLIYYSQIVNDFQKGDIAEGYSVSREKKESFPLTVTSAQKNPTAFYLCASIPARANYGYTFGSGTRLTVV.

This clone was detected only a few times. CDR3 in amino acids: CASNLGQGAIGTGELFF. CDR3 DNA: TGTGCCAGTAACTTAGGACAGGGGGCGATCGGCACCGGGGAGCTGTTTTTT. The V call is TRBV19, the J call TRBJ2-2; TRBD1 matches 11 bases. The germline gives CDR1 LNHDA, CDR2 SQIVND (reference sequence). The CDR3 contains 17 residues. The V and J ends lost 7 bases and 4 bases, in that order; junction bases with no gene match: 11.

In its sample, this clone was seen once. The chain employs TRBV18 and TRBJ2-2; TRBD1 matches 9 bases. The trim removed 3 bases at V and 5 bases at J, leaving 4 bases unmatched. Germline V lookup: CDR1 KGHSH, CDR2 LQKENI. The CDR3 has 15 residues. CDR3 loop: CASSPRQGGTGELFF. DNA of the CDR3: TGTGCCAGCTCACCCCGACAGGGGGGTACCGGGGAGCTGTTTTTT.

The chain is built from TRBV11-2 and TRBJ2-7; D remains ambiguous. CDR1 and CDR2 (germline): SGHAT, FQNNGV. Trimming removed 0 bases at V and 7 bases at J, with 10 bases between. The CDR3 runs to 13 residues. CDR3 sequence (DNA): TGTGCCAGCAGCTTAGATAGGAGTAGGGAGCAGTACTTC. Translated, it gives CASSLDRSREQYF.

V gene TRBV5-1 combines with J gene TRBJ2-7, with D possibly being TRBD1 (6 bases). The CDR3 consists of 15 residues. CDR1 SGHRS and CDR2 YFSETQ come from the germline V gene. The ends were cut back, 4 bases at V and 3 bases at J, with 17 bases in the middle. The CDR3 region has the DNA TGCGCCAGCAGCCTCTCCGGGACACCAAGCTACGAGCAGTACTTC. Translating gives CASSLSGTPSYEQYF.

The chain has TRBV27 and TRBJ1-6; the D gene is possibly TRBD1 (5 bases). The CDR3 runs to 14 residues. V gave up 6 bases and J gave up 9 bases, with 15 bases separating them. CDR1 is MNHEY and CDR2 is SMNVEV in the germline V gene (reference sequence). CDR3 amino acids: CASSYGGGISPLHF. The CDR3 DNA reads TGTGCCAGCAGCTACGGGGGGGGAATTTCACCCCTCCACTTT.

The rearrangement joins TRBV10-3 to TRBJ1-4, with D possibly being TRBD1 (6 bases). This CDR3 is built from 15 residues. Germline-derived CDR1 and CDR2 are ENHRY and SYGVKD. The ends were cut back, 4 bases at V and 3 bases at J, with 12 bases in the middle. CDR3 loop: CAISARGSANEKLFF. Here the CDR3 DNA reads TGTGCCATCAGTGCCAGGGGATCGGCTAATGAAAAACTGTTTTTT.

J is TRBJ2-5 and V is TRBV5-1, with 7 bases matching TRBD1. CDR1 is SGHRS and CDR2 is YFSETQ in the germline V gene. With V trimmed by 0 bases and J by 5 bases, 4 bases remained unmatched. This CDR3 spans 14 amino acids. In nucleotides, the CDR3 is TGCGCCAGCAGCTTGGAGACAGGGATTGAGACCCAGTACTTC. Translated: CASSLETGIETQYF.

In DNA form, the CDR3 reads TGCGCCAGCAGTCAAAGTCTCGGGATTCAATACGAGCAGTACTTC. Amino acid sequence: CASSQSLGIQYEQYF. The rearrangement links TRBV23-1 to TRBJ2-7; TRBD2 is a possible D gene (5 bases). TRBV23-1 is labeled an ORF, and its function is uncertain. Trimming pared 2 bases from V and 4 bases from J, leaving 15 bases between. The CDR3 loop spans 15 amino acids.

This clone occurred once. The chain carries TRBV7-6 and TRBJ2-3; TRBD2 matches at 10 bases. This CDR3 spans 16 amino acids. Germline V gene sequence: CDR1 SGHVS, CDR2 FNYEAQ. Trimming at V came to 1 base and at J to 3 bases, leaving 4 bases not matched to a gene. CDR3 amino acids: CASSLEAGGQTDTQYF. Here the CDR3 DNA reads TGTGCCAGCAGCTTAGAAGCGGGGGGGCAGACAGATACGCAGTATTTT.

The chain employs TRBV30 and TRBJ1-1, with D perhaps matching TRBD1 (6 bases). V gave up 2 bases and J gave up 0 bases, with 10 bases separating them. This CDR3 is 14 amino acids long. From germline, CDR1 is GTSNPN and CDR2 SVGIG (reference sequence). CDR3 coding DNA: TGTGCCTGGAGTTTCCAGGGGTTGAACACTGAAGCTTTCTTT. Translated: CAWSFQGLNTEAFF.

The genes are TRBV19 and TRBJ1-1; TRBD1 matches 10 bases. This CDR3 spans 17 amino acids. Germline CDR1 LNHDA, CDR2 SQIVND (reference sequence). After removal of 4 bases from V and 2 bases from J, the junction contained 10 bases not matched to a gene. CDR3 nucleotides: TGTGCCAGTAGTAGGCGTGACAGGGGGCGCCTAAACACTGAAGCTTTCTTT. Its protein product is CASSRRDRGRLNTEAFF.

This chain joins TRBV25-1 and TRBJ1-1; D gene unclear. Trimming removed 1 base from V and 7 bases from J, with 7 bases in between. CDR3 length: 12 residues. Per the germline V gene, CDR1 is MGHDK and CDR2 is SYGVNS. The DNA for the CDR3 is TGTGCCAGCAGTGAATCCTACAGTGAAGCTTTCTTT. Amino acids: CASSESYSEAFF.

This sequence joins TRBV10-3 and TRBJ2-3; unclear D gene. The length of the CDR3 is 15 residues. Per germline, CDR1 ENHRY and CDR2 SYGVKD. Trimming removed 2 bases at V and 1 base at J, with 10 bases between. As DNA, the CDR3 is TGTGCCATCAGTGAGGGGCCGCCAGGCACAGATACGCAGTATTTT. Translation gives CAISEGPPGTDTQYF.

The DNA for the CDR3 is TGTGCCAGCAGCTTTGCGCCGACTAGCGGGAACACAGATACGCAGTATTTT. Encoded protein: CASSFAPTSGNTDTQYF. V gene TRBV12-1 combines with J gene TRBJ2-3; the table calls TRBD2, which could not be checked here. TRBV12-1 counts as a pseudogene. This CDR3 has 17 residues.

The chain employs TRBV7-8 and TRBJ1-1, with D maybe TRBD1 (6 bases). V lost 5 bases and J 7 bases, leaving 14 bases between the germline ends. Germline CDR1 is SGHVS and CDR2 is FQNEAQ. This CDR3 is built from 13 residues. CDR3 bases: TGTGCCAGCAGCCCCCAGGGGCTGGGTGAAGCTTTCTTT. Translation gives CASSPQGLGEAFF. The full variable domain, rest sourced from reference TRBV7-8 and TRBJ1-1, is GAGVSQSPRYKVAKRGQDVALRCDPISGHVSLFWYQQALGQGPEFLTYFQNEAQLDKSGLPSDRFFAERPEGSVSTLKIQRTQQEDSAVYLCASSPQGLGEAFFGQGTRLTVV.

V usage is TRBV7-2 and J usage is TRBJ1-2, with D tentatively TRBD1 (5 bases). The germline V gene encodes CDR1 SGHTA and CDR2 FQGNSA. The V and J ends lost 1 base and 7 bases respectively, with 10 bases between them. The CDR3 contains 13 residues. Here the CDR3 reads CASSLVGPGGYTF. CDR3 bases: TGTGCCAGCAGCTTAGTGGGGCCAGGTGGCTACACCTTC. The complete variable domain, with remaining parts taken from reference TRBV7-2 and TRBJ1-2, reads GAGVSQSPSNKVTEKGKDVELRCDPISGHTALYWYRQSLGQGLEFLIYFQGNSAPDKSGLPSDRFSAERTGGSVSTLTIQRTQQEDSAVYLCASSLVGPGGYTFGSGTRLTVV.

The CDR3 nucleotides are TGTGCCAGGGTGGGACTACTCAATGAGCAGTTCTTC. This codes for CARVGLLNEQFF. The rearrangement joins TRBV6-5 to TRBJ2-1, with 7 positions matching TRBD2. V was pared by 9 bases and J by 6 bases, with 5 bases of the junction left unmatched. Looked up from germline, CDR1 is MNHEY and CDR2 is SVGAGI. The length of the CDR3 is 12 residues.

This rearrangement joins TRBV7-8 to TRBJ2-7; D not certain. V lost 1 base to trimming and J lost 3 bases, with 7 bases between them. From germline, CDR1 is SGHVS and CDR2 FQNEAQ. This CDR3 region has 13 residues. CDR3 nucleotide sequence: TGTGCCAGCAGCTTAGAACTTAGCTACGAGCAGTACTTC. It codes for CASSLELSYEQYF.

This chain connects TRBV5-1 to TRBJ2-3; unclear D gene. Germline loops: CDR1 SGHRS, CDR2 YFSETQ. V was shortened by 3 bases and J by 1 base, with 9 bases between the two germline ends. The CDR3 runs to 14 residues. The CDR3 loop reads CASSYTPGTDTQYF. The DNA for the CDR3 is TGCGCCAGCAGCTACACGCCCGGCACAGATACGCAGTATTTT.

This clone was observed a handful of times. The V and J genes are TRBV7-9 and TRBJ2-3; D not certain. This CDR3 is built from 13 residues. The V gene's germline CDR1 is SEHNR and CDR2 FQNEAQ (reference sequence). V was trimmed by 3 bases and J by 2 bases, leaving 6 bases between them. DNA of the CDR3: TGTGCCAGCAGCTTCAGTAACACAGATACGCAGTATTTT. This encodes CASSFSNTDTQYF.